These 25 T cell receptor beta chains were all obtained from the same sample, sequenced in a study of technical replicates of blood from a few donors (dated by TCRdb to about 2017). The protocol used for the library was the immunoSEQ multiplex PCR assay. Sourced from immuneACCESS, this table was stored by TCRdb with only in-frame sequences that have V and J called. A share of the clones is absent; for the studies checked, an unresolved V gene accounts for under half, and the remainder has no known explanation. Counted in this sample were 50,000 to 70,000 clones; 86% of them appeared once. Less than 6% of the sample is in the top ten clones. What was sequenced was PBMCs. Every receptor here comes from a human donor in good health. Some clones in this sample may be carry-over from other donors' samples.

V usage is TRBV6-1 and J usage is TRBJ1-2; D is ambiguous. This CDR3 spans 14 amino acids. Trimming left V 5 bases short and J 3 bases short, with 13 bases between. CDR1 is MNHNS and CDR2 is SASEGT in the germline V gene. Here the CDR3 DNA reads TGTGCCAGCAGTCCCGTGGCAGATCACTATGGCTACACCTTC. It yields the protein CASSPVADHYGYTF.

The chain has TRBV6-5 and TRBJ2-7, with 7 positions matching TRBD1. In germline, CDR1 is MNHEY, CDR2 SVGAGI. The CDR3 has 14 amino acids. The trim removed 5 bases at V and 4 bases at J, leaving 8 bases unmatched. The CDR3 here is CASSPDRDIYEQYF. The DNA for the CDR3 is TGTGCCAGCAGTCCTGACAGGGACATTTACGAGCAGTACTTC.

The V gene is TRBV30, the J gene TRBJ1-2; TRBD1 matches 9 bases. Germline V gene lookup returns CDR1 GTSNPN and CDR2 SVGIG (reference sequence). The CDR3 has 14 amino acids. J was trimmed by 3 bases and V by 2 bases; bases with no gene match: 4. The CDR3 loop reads CAWSPGTGYYGYTF. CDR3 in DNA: TGTGCCTGGAGTCCCGGGACAGGGTACTATGGCTACACCTTC.

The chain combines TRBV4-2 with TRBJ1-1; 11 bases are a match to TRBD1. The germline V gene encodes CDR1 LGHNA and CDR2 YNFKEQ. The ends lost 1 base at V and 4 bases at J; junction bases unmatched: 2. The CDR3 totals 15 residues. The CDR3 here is CASSQVGTGGTEAFF. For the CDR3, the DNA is TGTGCCAGCAGCCAAGTGGGGACAGGGGGCACTGAAGCTTTCTTT.

CDR3 DNA sequence: TGTGCCAGCAGCCAAGTGGAAGGCGAGGGATGGGTTTATGGCTACACCTTC. It yields the protein CASSQVEGEGWVYGYTF. The chain combines TRBV4-2 with TRBJ1-2, with D uncertain. CDR1 and CDR2 from the germline V gene are LGHNA and YNFKEQ. The CDR3 runs 17 residues. The germline V and J ends were trimmed by 1 base and 5 bases, with 20 bases remaining between them.

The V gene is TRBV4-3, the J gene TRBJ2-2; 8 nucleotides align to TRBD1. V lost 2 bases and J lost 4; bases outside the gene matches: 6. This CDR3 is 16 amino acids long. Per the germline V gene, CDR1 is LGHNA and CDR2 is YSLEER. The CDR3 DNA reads TGCGCCAGCAGCCAAAGGGACAGGCCGACCACCGGGGAGCTGTTTTTT. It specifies CASSQRDRPTTGELFF.

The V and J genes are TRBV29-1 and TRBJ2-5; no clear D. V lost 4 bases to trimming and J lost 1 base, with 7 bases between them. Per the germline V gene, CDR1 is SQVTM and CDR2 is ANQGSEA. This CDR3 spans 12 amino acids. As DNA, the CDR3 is TGCAGCGTTGCAATCCCCCAAGAGACCCAGTACTTC. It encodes CSVAIPQETQYF. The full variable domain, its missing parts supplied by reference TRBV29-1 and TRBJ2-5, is SAVISQKPSRDICQRGTSLTIQCQVDSQVTMMFWYRQQPGQSLTLIATANQGSEATYESGFVIDKFPISRPNLTFSTLTVSNMSPEDSSIYLCSVAIPQETQYFGPGTRLLVL.

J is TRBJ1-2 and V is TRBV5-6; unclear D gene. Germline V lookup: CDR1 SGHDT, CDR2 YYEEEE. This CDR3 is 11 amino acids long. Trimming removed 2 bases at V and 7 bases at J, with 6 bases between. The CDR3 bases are TGTGCCAGCAGCTTTTCAGGTGGCTACACCTTC. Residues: CASSFSGGYTF.

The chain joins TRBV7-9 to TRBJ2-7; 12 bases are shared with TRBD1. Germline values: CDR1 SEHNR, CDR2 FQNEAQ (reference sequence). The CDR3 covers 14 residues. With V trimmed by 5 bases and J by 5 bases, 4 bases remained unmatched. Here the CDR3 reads CASSPGQGANEQYF. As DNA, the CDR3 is TGTGCCAGCAGCCCGGGACAGGGGGCAAACGAGCAGTACTTC.

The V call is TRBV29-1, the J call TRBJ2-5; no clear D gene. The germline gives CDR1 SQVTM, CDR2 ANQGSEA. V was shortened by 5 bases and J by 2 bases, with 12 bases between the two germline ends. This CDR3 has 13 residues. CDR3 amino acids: CSVRQYLQETQYF. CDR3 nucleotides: TGCAGCGTTAGACAATACCTACAAGAGACCCAGTACTTC.

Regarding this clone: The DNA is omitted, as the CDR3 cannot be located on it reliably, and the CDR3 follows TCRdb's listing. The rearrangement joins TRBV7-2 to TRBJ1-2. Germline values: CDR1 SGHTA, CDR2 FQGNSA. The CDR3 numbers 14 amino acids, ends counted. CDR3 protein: CASSPRLERDGYTF.

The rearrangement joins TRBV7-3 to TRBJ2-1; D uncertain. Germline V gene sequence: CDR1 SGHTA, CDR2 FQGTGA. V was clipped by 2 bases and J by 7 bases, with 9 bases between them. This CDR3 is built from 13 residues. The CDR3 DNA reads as TGTGCCAGCAGCTTATTCGAGTCTAATGAGCAGTTCTTC. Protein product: CASSLFESNEQFF.

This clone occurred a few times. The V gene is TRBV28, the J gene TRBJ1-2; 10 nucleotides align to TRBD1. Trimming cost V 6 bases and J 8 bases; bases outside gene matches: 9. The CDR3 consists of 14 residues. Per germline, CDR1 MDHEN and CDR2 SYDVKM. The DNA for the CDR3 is TGTGCCAGCAGCTTTGACAGGGGGCCTGGCGGCTACACCTTC. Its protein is CASSFDRGPGGYTF.

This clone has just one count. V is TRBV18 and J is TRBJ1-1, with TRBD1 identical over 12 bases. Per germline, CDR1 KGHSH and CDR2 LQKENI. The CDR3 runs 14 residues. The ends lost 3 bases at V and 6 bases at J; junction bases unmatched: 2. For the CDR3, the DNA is TGTGCCAGCTCACCGGGACAGGGGGCAGCTGAAGCTTTCTTT. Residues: CASSPGQGAAEAFF.

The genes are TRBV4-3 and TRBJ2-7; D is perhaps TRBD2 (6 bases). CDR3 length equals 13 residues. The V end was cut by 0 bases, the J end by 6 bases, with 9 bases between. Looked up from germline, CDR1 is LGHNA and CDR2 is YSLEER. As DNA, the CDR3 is TGCGCCAGCAGCCAAGACCAGGGAGGCGAGCAGTACTTC. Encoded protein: CASSQDQGGEQYF.

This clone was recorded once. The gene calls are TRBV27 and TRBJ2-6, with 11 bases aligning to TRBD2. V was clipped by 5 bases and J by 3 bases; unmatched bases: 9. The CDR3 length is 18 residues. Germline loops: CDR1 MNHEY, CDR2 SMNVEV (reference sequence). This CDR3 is CASSHSGGAVYGANVLTF. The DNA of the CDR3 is TGTGCCAGCAGTCATAGCGGGGGGGCCGTTTATGGGGCCAACGTCCTGACTTTC.

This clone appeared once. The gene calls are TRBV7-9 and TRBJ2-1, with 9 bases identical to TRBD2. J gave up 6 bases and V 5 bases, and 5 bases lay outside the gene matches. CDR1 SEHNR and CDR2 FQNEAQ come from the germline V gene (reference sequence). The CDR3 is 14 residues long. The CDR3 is CASSPGTSLNEQFF. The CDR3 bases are TGTGCCAGCAGCCCAGGGACTAGCCTCAATGAGCAGTTCTTC.

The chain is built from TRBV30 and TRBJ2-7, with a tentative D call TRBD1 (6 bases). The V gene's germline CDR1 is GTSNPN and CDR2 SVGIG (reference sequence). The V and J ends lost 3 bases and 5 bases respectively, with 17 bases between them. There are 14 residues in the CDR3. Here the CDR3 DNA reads TGTGCCTGGAGGAAGGACAGTTTTTCGGACGAGCAGTACTTC. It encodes CAWRKDSFSDEQYF.

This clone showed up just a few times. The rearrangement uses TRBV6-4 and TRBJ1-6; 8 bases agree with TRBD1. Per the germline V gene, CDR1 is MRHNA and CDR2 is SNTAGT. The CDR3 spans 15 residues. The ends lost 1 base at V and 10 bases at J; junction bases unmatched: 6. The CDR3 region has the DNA TGTGCCAGCAGTGACTTAGGACAGGGAAGGTCACCCCTCCACTTT. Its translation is CASSDLGQGRSPLHF.

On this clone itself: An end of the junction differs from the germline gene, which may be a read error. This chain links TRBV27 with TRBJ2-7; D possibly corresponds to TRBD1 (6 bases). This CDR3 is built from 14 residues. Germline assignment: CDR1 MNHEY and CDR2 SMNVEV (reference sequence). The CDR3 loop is CASGFYGQFSEQYF. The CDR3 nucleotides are TGTGCCAGCGGTTTCTACGGACAGTTCAGCGAGCAGTACTTC.

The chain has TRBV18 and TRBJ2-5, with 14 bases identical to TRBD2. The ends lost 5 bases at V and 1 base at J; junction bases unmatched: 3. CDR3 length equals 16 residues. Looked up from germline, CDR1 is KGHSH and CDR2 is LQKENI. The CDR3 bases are TGTGCCAGCTCAGAAGGGACTAGCGGGGGCCAAGAGACCCAGTACTTC. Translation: CASSEGTSGGQETQYF.

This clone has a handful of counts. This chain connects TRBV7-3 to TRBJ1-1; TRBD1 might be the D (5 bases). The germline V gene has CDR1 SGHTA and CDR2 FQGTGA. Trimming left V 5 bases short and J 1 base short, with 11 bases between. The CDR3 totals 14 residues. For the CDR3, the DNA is TGTGCCAGCAGCATTGGGGCGGCGAACACTGAAGCTTTCTTT. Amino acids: CASSIGAANTEAFF.

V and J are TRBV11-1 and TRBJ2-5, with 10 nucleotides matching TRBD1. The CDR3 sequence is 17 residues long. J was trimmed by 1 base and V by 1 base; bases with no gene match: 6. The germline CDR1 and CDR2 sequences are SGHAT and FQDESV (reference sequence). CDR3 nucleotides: TGTGCCAGCAGCTTAGGGGACAGGGGATATGTCCAAGAGACCCAGTACTTC. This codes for CASSLGDRGYVQETQYF.

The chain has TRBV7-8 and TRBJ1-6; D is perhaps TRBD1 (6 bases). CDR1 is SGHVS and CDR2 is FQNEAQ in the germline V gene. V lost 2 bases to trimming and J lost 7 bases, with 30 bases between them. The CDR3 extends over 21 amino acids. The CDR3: CASSLYGGAGRGTGANSPLHF. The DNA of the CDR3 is TGTGCCAGCAGCTTATACGGCGGGGCGGGGCGGGGGACGGGGGCCAATTCACCCCTCCACTTT.

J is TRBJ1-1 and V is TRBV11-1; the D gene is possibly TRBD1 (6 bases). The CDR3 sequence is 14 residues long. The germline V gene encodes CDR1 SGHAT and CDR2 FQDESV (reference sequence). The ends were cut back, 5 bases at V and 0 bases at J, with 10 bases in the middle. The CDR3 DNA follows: TGTGCCAGCAGCATTAACAGGGTGAACACTGAAGCTTTCTTT. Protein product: CASSINRVNTEAFF. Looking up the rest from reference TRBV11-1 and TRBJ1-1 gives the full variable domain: EAEVAQSPRYKITEKSQAVAFWCDPISGHATLYWYRQILGQGPELLVQFQDESVVDDSQLPKDRFSAERLKGVDSTLKIQPAELGDSAMYLCASSINRVNTEAFFGQGTRLTVV.